The source of this T cell receptor (beta chain) is a study of control samples from healthy donors and cancer patients (TCRdb year 2020). The library relied on the immunoSEQ multiplex PCR assay. The immuneACCESS repertoire file appears here via TCRdb, limited to in-frame rearrangements. These files lack a portion of the clones; in checked studies, under half of the deficit traces to unresolved V genes, and the cause of the others is not known. The sample table contains about 150,000 clones; only one count was recorded for just under 95% of them. The biggest ten clones account for approximately 5.5% of the sample. The cysteine opens and the phenylalanine closes a CDR3 of 14 amino acids. Just CDR3 DNA is preserved here, 42 bases in frame from base 1. For CDR1 and CDR2, the germline V gene lists MGHDK and SYGVNS. V was cut back by 6 bases and J by 5 bases, leaving a gap of 14 bases between them. As to this clone: The clone's antigen remains unknown. Base qualities are missing; no much larger clone stands one base away.

This TCR was sampled from a man in his forties in good health. Specimen: blood. This receptor chain uses TRBV25-1 and TRBJ1-5, with TRBD1 as a weak D call on 5 bases. The CDR3 protein is CASSGRETDQPQHF. The nucleotide sequence reads TGTGCCAGCAGCGGCAGGGAGACCGATCAGCCCCAGCATTTT. The entire variable domain, with the stretches around the CDR3 drawn from the reference TRBV25-1 and TRBJ1-5 proteins, is EADIYQTPRYLVIGTGKKITLECSQTMGHDKMYWYQQDPGMELHLIHYSYGVNSTEKGDLSSESTVSRIRTEHFPLTLESARPSHTSQYLCASSGRETDQPQHFGDGTRLSIL.